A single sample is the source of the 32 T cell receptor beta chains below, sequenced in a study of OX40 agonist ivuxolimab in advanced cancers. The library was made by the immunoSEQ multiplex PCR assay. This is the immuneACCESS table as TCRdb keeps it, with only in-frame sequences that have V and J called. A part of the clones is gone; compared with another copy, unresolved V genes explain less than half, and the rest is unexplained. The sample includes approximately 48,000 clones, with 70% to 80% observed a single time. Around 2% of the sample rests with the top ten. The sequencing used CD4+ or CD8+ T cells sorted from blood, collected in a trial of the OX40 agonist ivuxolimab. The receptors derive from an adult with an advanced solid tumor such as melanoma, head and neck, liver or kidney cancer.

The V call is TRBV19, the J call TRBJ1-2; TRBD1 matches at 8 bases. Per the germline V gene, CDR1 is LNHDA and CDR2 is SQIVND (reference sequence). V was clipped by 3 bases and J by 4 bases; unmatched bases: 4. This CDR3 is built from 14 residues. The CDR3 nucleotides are TGTGCCAGTAGTATGCCGGACAGGGTCTATGGCTACACCTTC. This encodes CASSMPDRVYGYTF.

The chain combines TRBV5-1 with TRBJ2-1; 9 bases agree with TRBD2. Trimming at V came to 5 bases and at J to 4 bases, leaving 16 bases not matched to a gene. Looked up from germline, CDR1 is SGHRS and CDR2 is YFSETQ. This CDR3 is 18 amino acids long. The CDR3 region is CASSSGLARTPRYNEQFF. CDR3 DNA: TGCGCCAGCAGTTCGGGACTAGCTCGGACCCCGCGATACAATGAGCAGTTCTTC.

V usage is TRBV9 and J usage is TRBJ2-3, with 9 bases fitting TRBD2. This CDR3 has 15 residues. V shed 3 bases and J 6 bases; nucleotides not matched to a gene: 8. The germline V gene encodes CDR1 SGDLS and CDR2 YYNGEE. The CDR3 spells CASSALAGAGDTQYF. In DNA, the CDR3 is TGTGCCAGCAGCGCCTTAGCGGGAGCCGGGGATACGCAGTATTTT.

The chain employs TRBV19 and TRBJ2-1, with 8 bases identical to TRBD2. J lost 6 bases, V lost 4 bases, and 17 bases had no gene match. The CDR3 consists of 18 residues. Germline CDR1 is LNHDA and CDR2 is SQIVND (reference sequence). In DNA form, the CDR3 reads TGTGCCAGTAGTACCCTGCCACGGGCGAGCGGGAGAGGCAATGAGCAGTTCTTC. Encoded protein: CASSTLPRASGRGNEQFF.

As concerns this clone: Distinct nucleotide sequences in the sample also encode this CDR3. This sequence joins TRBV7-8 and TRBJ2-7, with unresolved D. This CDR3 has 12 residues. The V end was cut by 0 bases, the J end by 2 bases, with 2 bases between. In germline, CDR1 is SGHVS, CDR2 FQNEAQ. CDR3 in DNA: TGTGCCAGCAGCTTAGCAGCCTACGAGCAGTACTTC. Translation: CASSLAAYEQYF.

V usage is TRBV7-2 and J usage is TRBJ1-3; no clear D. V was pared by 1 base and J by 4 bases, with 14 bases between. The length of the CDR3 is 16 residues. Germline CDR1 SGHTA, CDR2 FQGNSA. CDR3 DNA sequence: TGTGCCAGCAGCTTAGAGGTGGGGTACCGAGGAAACACCATATATTTT. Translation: CASSLEVGYRGNTIYF.

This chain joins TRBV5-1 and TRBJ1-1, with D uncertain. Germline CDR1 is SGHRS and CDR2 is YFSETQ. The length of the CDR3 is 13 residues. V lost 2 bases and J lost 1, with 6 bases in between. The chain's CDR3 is CASSLSANTEAFF. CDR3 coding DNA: TGCGCCAGCAGCTTATCAGCGAACACTGAAGCTTTCTTT. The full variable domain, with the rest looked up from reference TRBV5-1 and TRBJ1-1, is KAGVTQTPRYLIKTRGQQVTLSCSPISGHRSVSWYQQTPGQGLQFLFEYFSETQRNKGNFPGRFSGRQFSNSRSEMNVSTLELGDSALYLCASSLSANTEAFFGQGTRLTVV.

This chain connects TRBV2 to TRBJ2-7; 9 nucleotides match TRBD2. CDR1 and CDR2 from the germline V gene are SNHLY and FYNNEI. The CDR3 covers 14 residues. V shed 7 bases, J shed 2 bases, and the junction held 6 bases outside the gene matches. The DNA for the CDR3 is TGTGCCAGCATCAAGGCTAGCGGGACCTACGAGCAGTACTTC. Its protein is CASIKASGTYEQYF.

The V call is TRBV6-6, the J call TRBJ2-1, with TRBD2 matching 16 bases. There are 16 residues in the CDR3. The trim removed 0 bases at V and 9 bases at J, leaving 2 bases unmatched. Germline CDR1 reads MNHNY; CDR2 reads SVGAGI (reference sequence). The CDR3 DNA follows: TGTGCCAGCAGTTACTCGGGGACTAGCGGGAGGGGTGAGCAGTTCTTC. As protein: CASSYSGTSGRGEQFF.

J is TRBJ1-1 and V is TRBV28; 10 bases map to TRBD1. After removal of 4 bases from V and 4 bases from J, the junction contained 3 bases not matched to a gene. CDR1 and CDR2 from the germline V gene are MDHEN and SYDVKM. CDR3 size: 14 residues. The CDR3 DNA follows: TGTGCCAGCAGTTCGGGACAGGGGAGCACTGAAGCTTTCTTT. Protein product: CASSSGQGSTEAFF.

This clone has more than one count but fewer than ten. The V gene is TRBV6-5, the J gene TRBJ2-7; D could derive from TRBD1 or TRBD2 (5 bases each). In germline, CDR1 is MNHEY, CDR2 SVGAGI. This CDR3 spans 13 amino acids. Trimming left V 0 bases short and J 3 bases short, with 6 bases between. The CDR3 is CASSYSRGYEQYF. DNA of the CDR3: TGTGCCAGCAGTTACTCGAGGGGCTACGAGCAGTACTTC.

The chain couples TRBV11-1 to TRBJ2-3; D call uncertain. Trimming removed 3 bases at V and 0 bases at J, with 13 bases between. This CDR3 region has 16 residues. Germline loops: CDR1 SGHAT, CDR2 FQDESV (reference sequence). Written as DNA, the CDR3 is TGTGCCAGCAGCTTTACGGGCAGACCTAGCACAGATACGCAGTATTTT. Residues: CASSFTGRPSTDTQYF.

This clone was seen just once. The CDR3, as DNA: TGTGCCAGCTCACCCTTGGCCCATAATGAAAAACTGTTTTTT. The encoded protein is CASSPLAHNEKLFF. The V and J genes are TRBV18 and TRBJ1-4, with no clear D. The V gene lost 3 bases and the J gene lost 4 bases, with 9 bases spanning the gap. This CDR3 is built from 14 residues. Germline loops: CDR1 KGHSH, CDR2 LQKENI.

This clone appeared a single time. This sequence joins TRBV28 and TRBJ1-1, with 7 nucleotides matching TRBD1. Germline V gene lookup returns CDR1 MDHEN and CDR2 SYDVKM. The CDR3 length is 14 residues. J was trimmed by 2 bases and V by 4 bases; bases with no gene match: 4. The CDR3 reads CASSWDRVNTEAFF. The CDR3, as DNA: TGTGCCAGCAGTTGGGACAGAGTTAACACTGAAGCTTTCTTT.

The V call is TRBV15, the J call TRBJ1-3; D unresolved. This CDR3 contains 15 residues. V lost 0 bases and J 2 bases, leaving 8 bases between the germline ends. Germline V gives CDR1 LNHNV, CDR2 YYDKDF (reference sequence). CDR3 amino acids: CATSRDKVAGNTIYF. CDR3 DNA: TGTGCCACCAGCAGAGATAAAGTGGCTGGAAACACCATATATTTT.

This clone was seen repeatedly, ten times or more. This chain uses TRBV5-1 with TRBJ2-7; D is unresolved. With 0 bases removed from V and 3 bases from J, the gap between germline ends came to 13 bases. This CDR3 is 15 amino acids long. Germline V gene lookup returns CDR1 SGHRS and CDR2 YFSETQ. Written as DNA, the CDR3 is TGCGCCAGCAGCTTGGGACACGGTAATGTCTACGAGCAGTACTTC. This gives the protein CASSLGHGNVYEQYF.

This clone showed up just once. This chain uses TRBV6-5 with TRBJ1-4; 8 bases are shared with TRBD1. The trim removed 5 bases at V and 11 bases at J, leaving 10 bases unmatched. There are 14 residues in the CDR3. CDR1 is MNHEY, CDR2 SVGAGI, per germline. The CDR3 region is CASSRDRPSGKLFF. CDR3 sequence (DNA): TGTGCCAGCAGTAGGGACAGGCCCTCGGGGAAACTGTTTTTT.

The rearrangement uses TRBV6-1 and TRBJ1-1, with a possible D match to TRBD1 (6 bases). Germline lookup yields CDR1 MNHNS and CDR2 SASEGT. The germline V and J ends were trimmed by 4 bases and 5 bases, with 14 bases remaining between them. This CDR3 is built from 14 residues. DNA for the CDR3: TGTGCCAGCAGTGGACCCAGGGGTTGGACTGAAGCTTTCTTT. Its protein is CASSGPRGWTEAFF.

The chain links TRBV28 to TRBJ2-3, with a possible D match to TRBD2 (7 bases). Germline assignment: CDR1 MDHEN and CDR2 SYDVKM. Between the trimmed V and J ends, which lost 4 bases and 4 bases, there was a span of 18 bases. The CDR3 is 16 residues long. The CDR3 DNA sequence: TGTGCCAGCAGTTCCCCGGGGGGACATCGGGCAGATACGCAGTATTTT. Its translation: CASSSPGGHRADTQYF.

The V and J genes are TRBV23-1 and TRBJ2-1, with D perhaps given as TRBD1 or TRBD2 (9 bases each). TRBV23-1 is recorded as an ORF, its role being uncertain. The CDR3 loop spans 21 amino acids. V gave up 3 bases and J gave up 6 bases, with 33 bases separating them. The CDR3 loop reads CASSHPRTGTGILAGRNEQFF. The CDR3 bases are TGCGCCAGCAGTCATCCACGTACCGGGACAGGGATCCTAGCGGGACGCAATGAGCAGTTCTTC.

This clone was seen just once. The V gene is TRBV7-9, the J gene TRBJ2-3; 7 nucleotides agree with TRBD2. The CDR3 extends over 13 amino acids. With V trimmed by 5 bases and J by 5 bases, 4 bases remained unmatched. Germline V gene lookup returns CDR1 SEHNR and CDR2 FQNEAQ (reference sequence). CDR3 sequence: CASSVIAGDTQYF. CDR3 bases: TGTGCCAGCAGCGTCATAGCGGGAGATACGCAGTATTTT.

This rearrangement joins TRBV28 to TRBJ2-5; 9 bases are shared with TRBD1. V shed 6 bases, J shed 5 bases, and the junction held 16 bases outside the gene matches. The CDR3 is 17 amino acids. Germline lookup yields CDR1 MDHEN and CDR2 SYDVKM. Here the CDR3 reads CASRGITGTGSVETQYF. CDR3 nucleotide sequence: TGTGCCAGCAGGGGCATTACCGGGACAGGGTCTGTGGAGACCCAGTACTTC. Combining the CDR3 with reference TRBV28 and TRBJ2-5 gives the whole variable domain DVKVTQSSRYLVKRTGEKVFLECVQDMDHENMFWYRQDPGLGLRLIYFSYDVKMKEKGDIPEGYSVSREKKERFSLILESASTNQTSMYLCASRGITGTGSVETQYFGPGTRLLVL.

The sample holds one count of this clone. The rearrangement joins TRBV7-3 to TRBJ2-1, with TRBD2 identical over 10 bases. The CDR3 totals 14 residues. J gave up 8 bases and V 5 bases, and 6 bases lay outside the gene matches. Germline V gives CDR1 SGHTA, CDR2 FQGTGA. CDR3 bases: TGTGCCAGCAGCCCTAGCGGGAGTAATGATGAGCAGTTCTTC. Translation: CASSPSGSNDEQFF.

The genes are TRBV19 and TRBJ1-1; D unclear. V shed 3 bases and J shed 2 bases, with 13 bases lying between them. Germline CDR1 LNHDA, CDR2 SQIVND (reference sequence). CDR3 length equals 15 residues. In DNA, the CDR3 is TGTGCCAGTAGTATTCGACGCGTTAGTAACACTGAAGCTTTCTTT. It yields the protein CASSIRRVSNTEAFF.

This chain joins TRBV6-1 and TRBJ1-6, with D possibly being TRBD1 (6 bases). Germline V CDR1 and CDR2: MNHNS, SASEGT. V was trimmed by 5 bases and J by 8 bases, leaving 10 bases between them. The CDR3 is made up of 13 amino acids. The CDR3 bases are TGTGCCAGCAGTCCTTACAGGGATTCACCCCTCCACTTT. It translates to CASSPYRDSPLHF.

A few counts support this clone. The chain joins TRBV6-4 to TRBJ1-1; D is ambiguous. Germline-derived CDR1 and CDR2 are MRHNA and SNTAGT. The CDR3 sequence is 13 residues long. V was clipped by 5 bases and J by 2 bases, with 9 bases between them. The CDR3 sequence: CASSPELNTEAFF. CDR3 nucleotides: TGTGCCAGCAGTCCGGAGTTAAACACTGAAGCTTTCTTT.

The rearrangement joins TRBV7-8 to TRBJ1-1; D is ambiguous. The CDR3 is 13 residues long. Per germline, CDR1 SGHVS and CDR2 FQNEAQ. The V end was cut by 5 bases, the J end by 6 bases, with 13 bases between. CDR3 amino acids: CASSPGAGAEAFF. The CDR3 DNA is TGTGCCAGCAGCCCGGGTGCCGGGGCTGAAGCTTTCTTT.

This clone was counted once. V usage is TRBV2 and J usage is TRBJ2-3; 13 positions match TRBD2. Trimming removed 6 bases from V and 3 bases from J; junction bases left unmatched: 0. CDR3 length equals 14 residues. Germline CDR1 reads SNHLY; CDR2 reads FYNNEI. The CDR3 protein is CASRGLAGTDTQYF. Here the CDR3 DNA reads TGTGCCAGCAGGGGACTAGCGGGAACAGATACGCAGTATTTT. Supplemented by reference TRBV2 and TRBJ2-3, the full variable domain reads EPEVTQTPSHQVTQMGQEVILRCVPISNHLYFYWYRQILGQKVEFLVSFYNNEISEKSEIFDDQFSVERPDGSNFTLKIRSTKLEDSAMYFCASRGLAGTDTQYFGPGTRLTVL.

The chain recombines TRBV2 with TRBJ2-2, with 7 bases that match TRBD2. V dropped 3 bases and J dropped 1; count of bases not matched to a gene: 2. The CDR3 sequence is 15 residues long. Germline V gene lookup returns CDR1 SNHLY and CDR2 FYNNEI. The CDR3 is CASSEASGNTGELFF. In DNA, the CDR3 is TGTGCCAGCAGTGAGGCTAGCGGGAACACCGGGGAGCTGTTTTTT.

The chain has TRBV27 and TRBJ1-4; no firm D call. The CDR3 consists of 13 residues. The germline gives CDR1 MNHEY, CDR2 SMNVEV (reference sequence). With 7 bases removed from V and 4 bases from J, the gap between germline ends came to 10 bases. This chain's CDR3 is CASMEQLNEKLFF. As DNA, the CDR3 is TGTGCCAGCATGGAGCAGCTTAATGAAAAACTGTTTTTT. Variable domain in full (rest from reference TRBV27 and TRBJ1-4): EAQVTQNPRYLITVTGKKLTVTCSQNMNHEYMSWYRQDPGLGLRQIYYSMNVEVTDKGDVPEGYKVSRKEKRNFPLILESPSPNQTSLYFCASMEQLNEKLFFGSGTQLSVL.

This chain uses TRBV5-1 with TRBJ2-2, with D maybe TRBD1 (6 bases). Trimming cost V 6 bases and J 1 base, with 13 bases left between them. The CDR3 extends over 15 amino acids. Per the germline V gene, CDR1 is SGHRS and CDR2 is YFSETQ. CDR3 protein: CASNERGQNTGELFF. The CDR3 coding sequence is TGCGCCAGCAATGAGAGGGGACAGAACACCGGGGAGCTGTTTTTT.

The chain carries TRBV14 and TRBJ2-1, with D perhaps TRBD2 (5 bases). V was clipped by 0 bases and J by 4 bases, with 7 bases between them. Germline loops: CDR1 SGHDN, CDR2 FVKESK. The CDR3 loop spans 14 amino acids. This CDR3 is CASSQDGGYNEQFF. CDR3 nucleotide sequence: TGTGCCAGCAGCCAAGATGGCGGGTACAATGAGCAGTTCTTC.